This T cell receptor (beta chain) derives from a study of T cells in Graves' hyperthyroidism and ophthalmopathy. Overall study context: Staff took peripheral blood when the initial diagnosis was made, before any treatment began.

V was clipped by 1 base and J by 1 base, with 8 bases between them. Germline lookup yields CDR1 SGHAT and CDR2 FQNNGV. CDR3 length equals 15 residues. Points from the study as a whole: Ophthalmopathy, which appeared later, was predicted by the model a median roughly 6.5 months before onset. Blood also carried most thyroid clonotypes expanded above 0.001.

This clonotype was seen ten or more times. Its matching antigen is unknown. Amplified TCR beta CDR3 regions came from RNA transcripts. With the HTBI primer set, the TCR CDR3 went through a first round of RT-PCR. TCRdb re-called the multiplex PCR reads with MiXCR, one entry per CDR3 protein. The data hold about 600,000 distinct CDR3 sequences, with 15% to 20% observed a single time. Input material: blood. V is TRBV11-2 and J is TRBJ1-3, with D perhaps matching TRBD1 (6 bases). This receptor was identified in a woman aged 40 to 50 with Graves' ophthalmopathy. The CDR3 loop reads CASSLGTASGNTIYF. In nucleotides, the CDR3 is TGTGCCAGCAGCTTAGGGACAGCTTCTGGAAACACCATATATTTT.